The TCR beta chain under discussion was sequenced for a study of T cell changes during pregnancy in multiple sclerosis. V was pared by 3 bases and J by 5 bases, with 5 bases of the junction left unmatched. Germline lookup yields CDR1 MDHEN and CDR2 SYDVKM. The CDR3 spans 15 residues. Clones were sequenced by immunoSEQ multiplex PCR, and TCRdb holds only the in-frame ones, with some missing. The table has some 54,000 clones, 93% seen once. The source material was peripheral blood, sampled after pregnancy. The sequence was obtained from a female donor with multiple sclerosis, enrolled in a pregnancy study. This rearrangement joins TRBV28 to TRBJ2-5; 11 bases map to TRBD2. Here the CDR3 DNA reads TGTGCCAGCAGTTTGCCACTAGCGGGAGTCGAGACCCAGTACTTC. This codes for CASSLPLAGVETQYF.